Below are 28 T cell receptor beta chains sequenced from a single sample in a study of beta chain features in type 1 diabetes. Since all of the isolated RNA was reverse transcribed, expressed TCRB transcripts were what got sequenced. This table comes from immunoSEQ multiplex PCR, and its TCRdb copy is limited to in-frame clones, with some not included. The sample carries about 330,000 clones, approximately 10% recorded once. The sequenced sample consisted of naive CD4+ T cells from blood. These receptor sequences come from a woman aged 25 to 45 in good health.

The chain uses TRBV4-3 and TRBJ2-1, with D possibly TRBD2 on 6 matching bases. This CDR3 region has 18 residues. The V gene's germline CDR1 is LGHNA and CDR2 YSLEER. V was trimmed by 2 bases and J by 8 bases, leaving 25 bases between them. The CDR3 loop reads CASSQKPWLGSPFDEQFF. CDR3 in DNA: TGCGCCAGCAGCCAAAAACCCTGGCTCGGGAGTCCCTTCGATGAGCAGTTCTTC.

The chain carries TRBV7-9 and TRBJ1-5, with a possible D match to TRBD1 (5 bases). In germline, CDR1 is SEHNR, CDR2 FQNEAQ (reference sequence). Trimming left V 5 bases short and J 1 base short, with 21 bases between. The CDR3 has 18 amino acids. For the CDR3, the DNA is TGTGCCAGCAGCCCAGGGAACGGCCCGTATGGCAGCAATCAGCCCCAGCATTTT. This codes for CASSPGNGPYGSNQPQHF.

In this sample, this clone turned up a few times. V gene TRBV29-1 combines with J gene TRBJ2-1; D is unclear. Germline loops: CDR1 SQVTM, CDR2 ANQGSEA. This CDR3 contains 12 residues. The V end was cut by 4 bases, the J end by 3 bases, with 7 bases between. The CDR3 DNA follows: TGCAGCGTTGTATCAGACTACAATGAGCAGTTCTTC. This translates into CSVVSDYNEQFF.

The chain links TRBV30 to TRBJ2-1, with 11 bases aligning to TRBD2. The ends lost 0 bases at V and 6 bases at J; junction bases unmatched: 7. The CDR3 runs to 16 residues. Per germline, CDR1 GTSNPN and CDR2 SVGIG (reference sequence). The CDR3 loop reads CAWSVRGSGRGNEQFF. CDR3 bases: TGTGCCTGGAGTGTACGTGGTAGCGGGAGGGGCAATGAGCAGTTCTTC.

This rearrangement joins TRBV9 to TRBJ1-2; 11 bases are a match to TRBD1. V shed 3 bases, J shed 3 bases, and the junction held 1 base outside the gene matches. The germline V gene encodes CDR1 SGDLS and CDR2 YYNGEE. There are 14 residues in the CDR3. As DNA, the CDR3 is TGTGCCAGCAGCGGGACAGGGGGCGACTATGGCTACACCTTC. It translates to CASSGTGGDYGYTF.

V and J are TRBV5-4 and TRBJ2-7, with D possibly matching TRBD2 (6 bases). Germline V gene lookup returns CDR1 SGHNT and CDR2 YYREEE (reference sequence). This CDR3 has 14 amino acids. With 3 bases removed from V and 4 bases from J, the gap between germline ends came to 14 bases. The CDR3 is CASSSFSGSYEQYF. In DNA form, the CDR3 reads TGTGCCAGCAGCTCCTTCAGCGGGTCGTACGAGCAGTACTTC.

In this sample, this clone turned up a few times. The chain has TRBV5-4 and TRBJ2-1; tentative D call: TRBD1 (6 bases). Trimming shortened V by 2 bases and J by 6 bases, and 12 bases separated the two germline ends. The CDR3 extends over 14 amino acids. CDR1 and CDR2 (germline): SGHNT, YYREEE (reference sequence). The CDR3 DNA is TGTGCCAGCAGCTTCGGGACACAGTCCAATGAGCAGTTCTTC. Amino acid sequence: CASSFGTQSNEQFF. The full variable domain, in which reference TRBV5-4 and TRBJ2-1 provide the parts outside the CDR3, is ETGVTQSPTHLIKTRGQQVTLRCSSQSGHNTVSWYQQALGQGPQFIFQYYREEENGRGNFPPRFSGLQFPNYSSELNVNALELDDSALYLCASSFGTQSNEQFFGPGTRLTVL.

CDR3 coding DNA: TGTGCCAGCAGTCACGGGACAGGGCTGAACACTGAAGCTTTCTTT. This codes for CASSHGTGLNTEAFF. The chain is built from TRBV28 and TRBJ1-1; 9 bases are a match to TRBD1. J lost 0 bases, V lost 5 bases, and 4 bases had no gene match. The germline V gene has CDR1 MDHEN and CDR2 SYDVKM. This CDR3 contains 15 residues.

The J gene is TRBJ2-7, the V gene TRBV28; 8 bases agree with TRBD1. With 5 bases clipped from V and 6 bases from J, the junction kept 9 bases outside the gene matches. Germline V CDR1 and CDR2: MDHEN, SYDVKM. The CDR3 covers 14 residues. In DNA, the CDR3 is TGTGCCAGCAGTCGTATACAGGGGGTTGGCGAGCAGTACTTC. It codes for CASSRIQGVGEQYF. The variable domain in full, with the rest retrieved from reference TRBV28 and TRBJ2-7, is DVKVTQSSRYLVKRTGEKVFLECVQDMDHENMFWYRQDPGLGLRLIYFSYDVKMKEKGDIPEGYSVSREKKERFSLILESASTNQTSMYLCASSRIQGVGEQYFGPGTRLTVT.

This clone was observed a handful of times. The chain uses TRBV10-3 and TRBJ2-5, with 11 positions matching TRBD2. Germline trimming cut 10 bases from V and 4 bases from J; bases unmatched to any gene: 17. Germline V gene data show CDR1 as ENHRY and CDR2 as SYGVKD. CDR3 length: 17 residues. In DNA, the CDR3 is TGTGCCACTAAACCGGGACTAGCGGACCCCCAGCGAGAGACCCAGTACTTC. Translated, it gives CATKPGLADPQRETQYF.

The chain carries TRBV30 and TRBJ1-2; D gene unclear. The CDR3 loop spans 11 amino acids. Germline assignment: CDR1 GTSNPN and CDR2 SVGIG (reference sequence). V shed 3 bases and J shed 3 bases, with 5 bases lying between them. The CDR3 DNA reads as TGTGCCTGGAGACTGGACTATGGCTACACCTTC. Translated: CAWRLDYGYTF.

This clone was observed a handful of times. This specimen includes other DNA sequences encoding the same CDR3. V gene TRBV9 combines with J gene TRBJ2-3; a weak D match, TRBD2 (6 bases). CDR3 length equals 15 residues. Trimming pared 0 bases from V and 1 base from J, leaving 9 bases between. Germline CDR1 and CDR2: SGDLS and YYNGEE. CDR3 sequence reads: CASSVGLDGTDTQYF. As DNA, the CDR3 is TGTGCCAGCAGCGTAGGACTAGATGGCACAGATACGCAGTATTTT.

The chain combines TRBV14 with TRBJ2-5, with 10 bases lining up with TRBD2. Trimming took 1 base from V and 1 from J; bases not matched to a gene: 6. CDR1 and CDR2 from the germline V gene are SGHDN and FVKESK. CDR3 size: 17 residues. The CDR3 bases are TGTGCCAGCAGCCAAGTTCTAGGACTAGCGGCCCAAGAGACCCAGTACTTC. Protein sequence: CASSQVLGLAAQETQYF.

CDR3 sequence (DNA): TGTGATCCCCCACAGATTAACACTGAAGCTTTCTTT. Translated: CDPPQINTEAFF. This chain links TRBV28 with TRBJ1-1; D remains ambiguous. Looked up from germline, CDR1 is MDHEN and CDR2 is SYDVKM. The CDR3 runs to 12 residues.

V usage is TRBV5-1 and J usage is TRBJ2-1; 15 nucleotides line up with TRBD2. V dropped 4 bases and J dropped 9; count of bases not matched to a gene: 20. The germline V gene encodes CDR1 SGHRS and CDR2 YFSETQ. This CDR3 spans 20 amino acids. In DNA form, the CDR3 reads TGCGCCAGCAGCACGACGAAGACAGACGGACTAGCGGGAGGGCCAAGTGAGCAGTTCTTC. It is translated as CASSTTKTDGLAGGPSEQFF. The full variable domain, completed using reference TRBV5-1 and TRBJ2-1, is KAGVTQTPRYLIKTRGQQVTLSCSPISGHRSVSWYQQTPGQGLQFLFEYFSETQRNKGNFPGRFSGRQFSNSRSEMNVSTLELGDSALYLCASSTTKTDGLAGGPSEQFFGPGTRLTVL.

V usage is TRBV29-1 and J usage is TRBJ1-2, with D possibly TRBD1 on 5 matching bases. The V end was cut by 5 bases, the J end by 4 bases, with 14 bases between. The germline gives CDR1 SQVTM, CDR2 ANQGSEA. This CDR3 spans 13 amino acids. CDR3 sequence (DNA): TGCAGCGTTACCATGGGGCAGATCTATGGCTACACCTTC. It encodes CSVTMGQIYGYTF.

V is TRBV6-5 and J is TRBJ2-2; D remains unclear. CDR1 MNHEY and CDR2 SVGAGI come from the germline V gene. With 2 bases removed from V and 6 bases from J, the gap between germline ends came to 13 bases. The CDR3 is made up of 15 amino acids. DNA of the CDR3: TGTGCCAGCAGTTACGAGTGGTTAAAGTCCGGGGAGCTGTTTTTT. This gives the protein CASSYEWLKSGELFF.

V gene TRBV7-9 combines with J gene TRBJ1-1; TRBD1 is a possible D gene (5 bases). CDR1 is SEHNR, CDR2 FQNEAQ, per germline (reference sequence). Trimming took off 3 bases at V and 6 bases at J, with 14 bases between the two ends. The CDR3 runs 14 residues. The DNA for the CDR3 is TGTGCCAGCAGCTTTGGGGGGACGCGCGCTGAAGCTTTCTTT. This gives the protein CASSFGGTRAEAFF.

This clone was picked up a small number of times. The V call is TRBV11-2, the J call TRBJ1-5; D not certain. The CDR3 totals 12 residues. Germline CDR1 and CDR2: SGHAT and FQNNGV. The V gene lost 5 bases and the J gene lost 5 bases, with 7 bases spanning the gap. The CDR3 is CASSGDHQPQHF. The CDR3 bases are TGTGCCAGCAGCGGAGATCATCAGCCCCAGCATTTT.

The rearrangement links TRBV4-1 to TRBJ2-3; TRBD1 is a possible D gene (5 bases). Trimming stripped 1 base from V and 3 bases from J, with 11 bases between. The CDR3 is 15 residues long. Germline assignment: CDR1 MGHRA and CDR2 YSYEKL. CDR3 DNA sequence: TGCGCCAGCAGCCAAGGGCAAGGGGTGACAGATACGCAGTATTTT. Encoded protein: CASSQGQGVTDTQYF.

The chain recombines TRBV27 with TRBJ2-6; 7 positions match TRBD2. V was pared by 6 bases and J by 0 bases, with 14 bases of the junction left unmatched. CDR3 length: 19 residues. Germline V CDR1 and CDR2: MNHEY, SMNVEV (reference sequence). The chain's CDR3 is CASSPTLAGVSSGANVLTF. The CDR3 bases are TGTGCCAGCAGCCCAACTCTTGCGGGAGTCTCCTCTGGGGCCAACGTCCTGACTTTC.

The rearrangement uses TRBV7-9 and TRBJ2-1, with 7 positions matching TRBD1. J gave up 8 bases and V 5 bases, and 9 bases lay outside the gene matches. Germline V CDR1 and CDR2: SEHNR, FQNEAQ (reference sequence). The CDR3 has 14 amino acids. CDR3 sequence: CASSPGQFNDEQFF. The CDR3 coding sequence is TGTGCCAGCAGCCCGGGACAGTTTAACGATGAGCAGTTCTTC.

This clone was detected only a few times. The chain has TRBV7-9 and TRBJ1-2, with D perhaps TRBD1 (5 bases). Germline CDR1 and CDR2: SEHNR and FQNEAQ (reference sequence). The V end was cut by 4 bases, the J end by 11 bases, with 20 bases between. The CDR3 runs to 14 residues. The CDR3 is CASSSGTPDGGYTF. The CDR3 DNA follows: TGTGCCAGCAGCTCCGGGACTCCGGACGGTGGTTACACCTTC.

This chain uses TRBV5-1 with TRBJ2-1; D gene unclear. CDR3 length: 12 residues. From germline, CDR1 is SGHRS and CDR2 YFSETQ. The ends were cut back, 1 base at V and 4 bases at J, with 3 bases in the middle. CDR3 loop: CASSLSYNEQFF. In DNA, the CDR3 is TGCGCCAGCAGCTTGTCGTACAATGAGCAGTTCTTC.

The chain carries TRBV27 and TRBJ2-5, with TRBD2 matching over 11 bases. Germline V gene data show CDR1 as MNHEY and CDR2 as SMNVEV (reference sequence). The CDR3 consists of 15 residues. Trimming took 7 bases from V and 5 from J; bases not matched to a gene: 9. CDR3 amino acids: CASNGVAGGEETQYF. The CDR3 DNA reads TGTGCCAGCAACGGGGTAGCGGGAGGGGAGGAGACCCAGTACTTC.

J is TRBJ2-7 and V is TRBV5-1; 7 positions match TRBD2. CDR3 length: 16 residues. With 0 bases clipped from V and 7 bases from J, the junction kept 13 bases outside the gene matches. The germline gives CDR1 SGHRS, CDR2 YFSETQ. The CDR3: CASSLGAGVSQGEQYF. CDR3 coding DNA: TGCGCCAGCAGCTTGGGTGCGGGAGTATCGCAAGGGGAGCAGTACTTC.

This chain uses TRBV14 with TRBJ2-1; 8 nucleotides match TRBD2. Germline trimming cut 1 base from V and 7 bases from J; bases unmatched to any gene: 6. Looked up from germline, CDR1 is SGHDN and CDR2 is FVKESK. The CDR3 has 15 residues. The CDR3 sequence: CASSQVAGLDNEQFF. The CDR3 DNA follows: TGTGCCAGCAGCCAAGTAGCGGGACTTGATAATGAGCAGTTCTTC.

The J gene is TRBJ2-7, the V gene TRBV28, with 10 positions matching TRBD1. This CDR3 is 15 amino acids long. Looked up from germline, CDR1 is MDHEN and CDR2 is SYDVKM. Germline trimming cut 6 bases from V and 3 bases from J; bases unmatched to any gene: 8. The CDR3 DNA follows: TGTGCCAGCAGCCTACCAGGGGACAGGGGCTACGAGCAGTACTTC. Protein: CASSLPGDRGYEQYF.